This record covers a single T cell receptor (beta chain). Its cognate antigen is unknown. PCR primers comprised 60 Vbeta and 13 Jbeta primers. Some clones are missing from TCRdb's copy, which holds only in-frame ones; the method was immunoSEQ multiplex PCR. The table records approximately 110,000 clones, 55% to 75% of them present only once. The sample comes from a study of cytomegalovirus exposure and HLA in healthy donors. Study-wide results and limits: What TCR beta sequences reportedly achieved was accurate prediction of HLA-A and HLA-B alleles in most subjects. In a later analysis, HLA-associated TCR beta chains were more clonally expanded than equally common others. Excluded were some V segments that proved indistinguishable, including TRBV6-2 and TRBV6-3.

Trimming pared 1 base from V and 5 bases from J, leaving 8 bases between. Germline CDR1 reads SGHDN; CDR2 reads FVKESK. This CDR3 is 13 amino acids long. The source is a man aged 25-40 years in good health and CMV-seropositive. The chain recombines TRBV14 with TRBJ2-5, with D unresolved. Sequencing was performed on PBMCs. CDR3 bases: TGTGCCAGCAGCCAAGGGGCTTGGGAGACCCAGTACTTC. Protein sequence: CASSQGAWETQYF.